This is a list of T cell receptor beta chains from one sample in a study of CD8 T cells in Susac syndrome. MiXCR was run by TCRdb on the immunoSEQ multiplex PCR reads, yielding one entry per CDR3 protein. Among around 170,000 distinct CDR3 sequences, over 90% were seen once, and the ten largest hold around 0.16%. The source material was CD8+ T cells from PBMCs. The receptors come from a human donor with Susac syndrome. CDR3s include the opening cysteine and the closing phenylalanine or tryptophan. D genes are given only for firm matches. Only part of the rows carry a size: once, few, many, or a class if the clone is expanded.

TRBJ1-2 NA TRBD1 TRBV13 TGTGCCAGCACCGCCAGGGACAGAGATGGCTACACCTTC CASTARDRDGYTF
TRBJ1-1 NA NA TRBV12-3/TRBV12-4 TGTGCCAGCACCCCCGAGGGGAACACTGAAGCTTTCTTT CASTPEGNTEAFF
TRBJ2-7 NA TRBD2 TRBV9 TGTGCCAGCAGCGTAGCTGTGTCTAGCGGGAGTCTTACCTACGAGCAGTACTTC CASSVAVSSGSLTYEQYF
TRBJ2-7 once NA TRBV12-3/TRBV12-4 TGTGCCAGCAGGATTGGCGGGGACTACGAGCAGTACTTC CASRIGGDYEQYF
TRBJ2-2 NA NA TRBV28 TGTGCCAGCAGTTCTACGGCGAACACCGGGGAGCTGTTTTTT CASSSTANTGELFF
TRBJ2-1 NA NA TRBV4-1 TGCGCCAGCAGCCAAGCCCCAGGGGGGAACGAGCAGTTCTTC CASSQAPGGNEQFF
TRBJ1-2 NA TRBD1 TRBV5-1 TGCGCCACCGGTTTAACAGGGGAGGACTATGGCTACACCTTC CATGLTGEDYGYTF
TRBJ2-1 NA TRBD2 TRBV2 TGTGCCAACCTAAACTCGGGACTAGCGGGAGCGGGTCCGTACAATGAGCAGTTCTTC CANLNSGLAGAGPYNEQFF
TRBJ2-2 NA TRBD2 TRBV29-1 TGCAGCGTAATCGGGAGGACGGGTACCGGGGAGCTGTTTTTT CSVIGRTGTGELFF
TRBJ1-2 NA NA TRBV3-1 TGTGCCAGCAGTAAGCAGGGGAGATATGGCTACACCTTC CASSKQGRYGYTF
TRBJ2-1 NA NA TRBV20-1 TGCAGTGCTAGCCAGGGGTCTGAGCAGTTCTTC CSASQGSEQFF
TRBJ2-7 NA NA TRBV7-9 TGTGCCAGCAGCTTAGCGCACGGCCGGCAGGGCGACTACGAGCAGTACTTC CASSLAHGRQGDYEQYF
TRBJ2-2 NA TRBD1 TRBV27 TGTGCCAGCAGTGACAGGGTCGACACCGGGGAGCTGTTTTTT CASSDRVDTGELFF
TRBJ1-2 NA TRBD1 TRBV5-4 TGTGCCAGCAGCTCCTGGACAGGGGAAGGCTACACCTTC CASSSWTGEGYTF
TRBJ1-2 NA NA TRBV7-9 TGTGCCAGCAGCTTAGGGGAACACGCGGACTATGGCTACACCTTC CASSLGEHADYGYTF
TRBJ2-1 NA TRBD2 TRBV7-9 TGTGCCAGCAGCTTAGCGACTAGCGGTTATGACAATGAGCAGTTCTTC CASSLATSGYDNEQFF
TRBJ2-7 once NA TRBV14 TGTGCCAGCAACGAGGTCGGCATTGCCTACGAGCAGTACTTC CASNEVGIAYEQYF